This T cell receptor (beta chain) was sequenced for a study of blood T cell repertoires in COVID-19. About the study: PBMCs, B-cell-depleted T cells, or T cells were the source of the cDNA or gDNA that made up the material.

Original handling: Reference gene primers were amplified, and this amplification served to estimate nucleated cell counts. The assay was immunoSEQ multiplex PCR, and TCRdb's table has in-frame clones only and misses some. V and J calls and clone size are as listed in that table; D and trimming were resolved from the DNA. The sample has roughly 66,000 clones, around 82% seen once. The CDR3 spans 14 residues. Germline loops: CDR1 MNHEY, CDR2 SVGAGI. The junction had 8 bases not matched to a gene; V was cut back by 8 bases and J by 9 bases. The chain recombines TRBV6-5 with TRBJ1-6; TRBD1 matches at 9 bases. The sample taken for sequencing was peripheral blood. The source of this sequence is a woman aged 60-75 years with acute or convalescent COVID-19. CDR3 nucleotide sequence: TGTGCCAGCTTTAACAGGGGGCTGAGTTCACCCCTCCACTTT. It translates to CASFNRGLSSPLHF.